This TCR beta chain was retrieved from a study of blood T cells in healthy people across ages. At least ten counts were recorded for this clonotype. This CDR3 comprises 13 residues. Trimming shortened V by 3 bases and J by 3 bases, and 7 bases separated the two germline ends. The use of a sample-barcoded 5' primer and a J-beta primer mix characterized a second PCR of roughly 6 to 11 cycles. TCRdb ran MiXCR on the 5' RACE reads and lists one entry per CDR3 protein. The sample carries roughly 500,000 distinct CDR3 sequences, roughly 29% recorded once. Each sample yielded at least 6 million isolated PBMCs.

Sequencing was performed on blood. The receptor comes from a woman in her seventies in good health. The chain is built from TRBV12-3 or TRBV12-4 and TRBJ2-3; no firm D call. In nucleotides, the CDR3 is TGTGCCAGCAGTTTCGTGGGTACAGATACGCAGTATTTT. As protein: CASSFVGTDTQYF.